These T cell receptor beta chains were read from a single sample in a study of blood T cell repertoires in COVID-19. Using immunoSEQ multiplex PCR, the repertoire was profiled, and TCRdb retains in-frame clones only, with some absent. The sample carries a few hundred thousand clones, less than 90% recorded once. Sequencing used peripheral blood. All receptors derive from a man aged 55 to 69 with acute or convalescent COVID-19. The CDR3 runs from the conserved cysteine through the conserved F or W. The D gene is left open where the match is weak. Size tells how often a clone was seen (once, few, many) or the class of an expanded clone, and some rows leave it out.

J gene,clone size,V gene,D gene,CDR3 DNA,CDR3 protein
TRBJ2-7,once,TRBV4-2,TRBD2,TGTGCCAGCAGCCAACCGGGAGGGCCGGAGTACGAGCAGTACTTC,CASSQPGGPEYEQYF
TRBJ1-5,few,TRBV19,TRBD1,TGTGCCGGCTCCTCGGACAGGGAGTTCCGTCAGCCCCAGCATTTT,CAGSSDREFRQPQHF
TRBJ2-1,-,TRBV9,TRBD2,TGTGCCAGCAGCGGGGGACTAGCGGGAGTCAATGAGCAGTTCTTC,CASSGGLAGVNEQFF
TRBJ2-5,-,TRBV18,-,TGTGCCAGCTCACTGCAGGGGGAGACCCAGTACTTC,CASSLQGETQYF
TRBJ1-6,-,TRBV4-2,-,TGTGCCAGCAGCCAAGATGGGGCAGGTTTTAATTCACCCCTCCACTTT,CASSQDGAGFNSPLHF
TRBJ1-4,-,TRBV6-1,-,TGTGCCAGCAGTGAGCGAGGAGGGAATGAAAAACTGTTTTTT,CASSERGGNEKLFF
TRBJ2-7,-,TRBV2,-,TGTGCCAGCAGTGTAGGAGGGGGCGACGAGCAGTACTTC,CASSVGGGDEQYF
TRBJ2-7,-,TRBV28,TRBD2,TGTGCCAGCAGCCCGAGCGGGAGGGCTACCTACGAGCAGTACTTC,CASSPSGRATYEQYF
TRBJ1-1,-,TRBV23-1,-,TGCGCCAGCAGTCACCCTAACACTGAAGCTTTCTTT,CASSHPNTEAFF
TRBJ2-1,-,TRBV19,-,TGTGCCAGTAGTATAGATCAGAGGCCCTACAATGAGCAGTTCTTC,CASSIDQRPYNEQFF